A selection of T cell receptor beta chains follows, all from one sample in a study of blood T cell repertoires in COVID-19. Profiled with immunoSEQ multiplex PCR; TCRdb holds only in-frame clones, not every one. The table shows around 190,000 clones, with 80% to 90% occurring only once. The sequenced sample was peripheral blood. The receptors were gathered from a man aged 65 to 85 with active or convalescent COVID-19. CDR3s include the opening cysteine and the closing phenylalanine or tryptophan. The D gene is left open where the match is weak. Expanded clones get a size class; other rows say once, few or many, or leave the size out.

TGTGCCAGTAGTTTTCCAGGCCGGACTAATGAAAAACTGTTTTTT CASSFPGRTNEKLFF TRBJ1-4 - - TRBV19
TGTGCCAGCTCACCACCGGGACAGCGGAATGAAAAACTGTTTTTT CASSPPGQRNEKLFF TRBJ1-4 TRBD1 - TRBV18
TGCAGCGCCCACACGACAGGGGGGATTCGAGCTTTCTTT CSAHTTGGIRAFF TRBJ1-1 TRBD1 once TRBV29-1
TGTGCCAGCAGTTACCGCGGAAGCTCCTATAATTCACCCCTCCACTTT CASSYRGSSYNSPLHF TRBJ1-6 - - TRBV6-5
TGTGCCAGCTCACCAGGGCTTAATGAAAAACTGTTTTTT CASSPGLNEKLFF TRBJ1-4 - - TRBV18
TGTGCCTGGAGACTATACTATGGCTACACCTTC CAWRLYYGYTF TRBJ1-2 - - TRBV30
TGCGCCAGCAGCCAAGTGCCAGGGGGGATTGGGGAGCTGTTTTTT CASSQVPGGIGELFF TRBJ2-2 - - TRBV4-3
TGTGCCAGCAGTGAACGTAGGGGAGGGGGTTATAGCAATCAGCCCCAGCATTTT CASSERRGGGYSNQPQHF TRBJ1-5 - - TRBV6-1
TGCAGTGCTAGACAGGAAAAACTGTTTTTT CSARQEKLFF TRBJ1-4 - few TRBV20-1
TGCAGTGCTAGTTTCCGGGGGGGATATGGCTACACCTTC CSASFRGGYGYTF TRBJ1-2 - - TRBV20-1
TGTGCCAGCAGCGCCCAAAGGACAGGGGGACCCTACGAGCAGTACTTC CASSAQRTGGPYEQYF TRBJ2-7 TRBD1 - TRBV9
TGTGCCAGCAGTGAAGGACTAGAAGGGTTCAAGGGTGAGCAGTTCTTC CASSEGLEGFKGEQFF TRBJ2-1 - - TRBV6-1
TGTGCCAGCAGGCACGGACAGGGCGGATTCTACGAGCAGTACTTC CASRHGQGGFYEQYF TRBJ2-7 TRBD1 - TRBV27